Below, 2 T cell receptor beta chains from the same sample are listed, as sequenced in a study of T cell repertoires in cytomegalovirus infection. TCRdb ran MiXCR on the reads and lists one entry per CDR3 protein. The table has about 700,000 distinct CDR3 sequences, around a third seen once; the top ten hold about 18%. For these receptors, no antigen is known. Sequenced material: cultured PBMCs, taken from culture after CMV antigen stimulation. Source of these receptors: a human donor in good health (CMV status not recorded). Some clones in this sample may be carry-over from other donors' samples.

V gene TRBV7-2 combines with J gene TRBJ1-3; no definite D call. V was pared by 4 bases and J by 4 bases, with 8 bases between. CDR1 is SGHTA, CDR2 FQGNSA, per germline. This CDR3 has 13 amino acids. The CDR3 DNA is TGTGCCAGCAGCTCCAGGCAAGGAAACACCATATATTTT. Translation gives CASSSRQGNTIYF.

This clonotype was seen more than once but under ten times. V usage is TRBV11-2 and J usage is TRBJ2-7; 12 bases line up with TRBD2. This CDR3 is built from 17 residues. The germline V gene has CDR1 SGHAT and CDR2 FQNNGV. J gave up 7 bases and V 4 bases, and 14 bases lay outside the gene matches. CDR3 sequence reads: CASSSSSGRAVEGEQYF. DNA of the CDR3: TGTGCCAGCAGCTCCTCTAGCGGGAGGGCCGTCGAGGGAGAGCAGTACTTC.